A selection of T cell receptor beta chains follows, all from one sample in a study of blood T cells in healthy people across ages. TCRdb re-called the 5' RACE reads with MiXCR, one entry per CDR3 protein. This sample has about 1.1 million distinct CDR3 sequences, with 35% to 45% found just once. The sample was blood. The receptor source for this set is a man between 18 and 35 years old in good health. The CDR3 runs from the conserved cysteine through the conserved F or W. Each record gives: V gene, D gene, clone size, J gene, CDR3 protein, CDR3 DNA. D genes are given only for firm matches. Some rows have no size entry. The others give once, few or many, or a class for an expanded clone.

TRBV4-3	NA	few	TRBJ1-1	CASSQDTRGGTEAFF	TGCGCCAGCAGCCAAGACACCAGGGGTGGGACTGAAGCTTTCTTT
TRBV20-1	NA	NA	TRBJ1-4	CSARGRDEKLFF	TGCAGTGCTAGAGGACGAGATGAAAAACTGTTTTTT
TRBV7-2	TRBD2	many	TRBJ2-4	CASSFGLAGNIQYF	TGTGCCAGCAGCTTTGGACTAGCGGGAAACATTCAGTACTTC
TRBV7-3	NA	many	TRBJ2-5	CASSQRTEETQYF	TGTGCCAGCAGCCAGCGGACAGAAGAGACCCAGTACTTC
TRBV29-1	NA	NA	TRBJ2-2	CSVDTGRGTGELFF	TGCAGCGTTGATACAGGGAGGGGCACCGGGGAGCTGTTTTTT
TRBV20-1	TRBD1	NA	TRBJ1-5	CSALDRGGGNQPQHF	TGCAGTGCTCTCGACAGGGGGGGAGGCAATCAGCCCCAGCATTTT
TRBV20-1	TRBD1	few	TRBJ1-6	CSARDLGDRVSSPLHF	TGCAGTGCTAGAGACCTCGGGGACAGGGTCAGTTCACCCCTCCACTTT
TRBV27	NA	NA	TRBJ2-3	CASTRDSTQYF	TGTGCCAGCACAAGAGATAGTACGCAGTATTTT
TRBV4-1	NA	NA	TRBJ2-7	CASSRADTYEQYF	TGCGCCAGCAGCCGGGCGGATACCTACGAGCAGTACTTC
TRBV6-5	NA	NA	TRBJ1-5	CASSYSENFQPQHF	TGTGCCAGCAGTTACTCGGAAAATTTCCAGCCCCAGCATTTT
TRBV7-6	NA	NA	TRBJ2-3	CASSLTATVTDTQYF	TGTGCCAGCAGCTTGACGGCAACGGTCACAGATACGCAGTATTTT
TRBV7-2	TRBD1	NA	TRBJ1-1	CASSNGPGQGGSNTEAFF	TGTGCCAGCAGCAATGGGCCTGGACAGGGGGGGAGTAACACTGAAGCTTTCTTT
TRBV12-3/TRBV12-4	NA	NA	TRBJ2-1	CASTSSSSYNEQFF	TGTGCCAGCACATCTAGTAGCTCCTACAATGAGCAGTTCTTC
TRBV9	NA	NA	TRBJ1-3	CASSVYADSSGNTIYF	TGTGCCAGCAGCGTATATGCGGATAGCTCTGGAAACACCATATATTTT
TRBV4-2	NA	NA	TRBJ1-2	CASSQGGTTARYTF	TGTGCCAGCAGCCAGGGGGGGACAACGGCCCGCTACACCTTC
TRBV27	NA	few	TRBJ2-3	CASTNGEGVTTDTQYF	TGTGCCAGCACCAACGGGGAGGGGGTTACCACAGATACGCAGTATTTT